The 23 T cell receptor beta chains reported below all come from one sample, sequenced in a study of blood T cell repertoires in COVID-19. The data were produced by immunoSEQ multiplex PCR, yet TCRdb's version contains in-frame clones alone and is incomplete. The sample yields some 42,000 clones, around 91% seen once. Material: peripheral blood. The receptor set was obtained from a middle-aged man with active COVID-19.

The V call is TRBV6-5, the J call TRBJ1-4; D gene uncertain. The length of the CDR3 is 11 residues. Trimming left V 7 bases short and J 7 bases short, with 7 bases between. Germline CDR1 and CDR2: MNHEY and SVGAGI. The CDR3 sequence: CASMRSEKLFF. The CDR3 bases are TGTGCCAGCATGAGAAGTGAAAAACTGTTTTTT.

This clone came up once. The rearrangement uses TRBV3-1 (or the pseudogene TRBV3-2) and TRBJ2-7; 8 bases are a match to TRBD1. Trimming cost V 1 base and J 2 bases; bases outside gene matches: 1. The CDR3 consists of 14 residues. Germline CDR1 and CDR2: LGHDT and YNNKEL (reference sequence). The CDR3 spells CASSQGTGTYEQYF. As DNA, the CDR3 is TGTGCCAGCAGCCAAGGGACAGGGACCTACGAGCAGTACTTC.

The chain couples TRBV6-9 to TRBJ2-7; 9 positions agree with TRBD2. Germline-derived CDR1 and CDR2 are MNHGY and SVAAGI. The V and J ends lost 6 bases and 3 bases, in that order; junction bases with no gene match: 6. This CDR3 has 14 residues. CDR3 DNA sequence: TGTGCCAGCAGAAAGGGACTAGCTTGCTACGAGCAGTACTTC. It codes for CASRKGLACYEQYF.

The chain links TRBV7-2 to TRBJ1-5, with D unclear. CDR3 size: 15 residues. Trimming pared 1 base from V and 4 bases from J, leaving 11 bases between. Germline V lookup: CDR1 SGHTA, CDR2 FQGNSA. The DNA for the CDR3 is TGTGCCAGCAGCTTAGTTTACATGCCTAATCAGCCCCAGCATTTT. Translation: CASSLVYMPNQPQHF.

The chain couples TRBV4-2 to TRBJ1-3; the match to TRBD1 covers 10 bases. There are 16 residues in the CDR3. Germline assignment: CDR1 LGHNA and CDR2 YNFKEQ. After removal of 1 base from V and 4 bases from J, the junction contained 4 bases not matched to a gene. The CDR3 coding sequence is TGTGCCAGCAGCCAAGGACAGGGGGCGCGAGGAAACACCATATATTTT. It is translated as CASSQGQGARGNTIYF.

The chain employs TRBV5-5 and TRBJ2-2, with TRBD1 identical over 8 bases. Germline V lookup: CDR1 SGHKS, CDR2 YYEKEE (reference sequence). Trimming took 4 bases from V and 3 from J; bases not matched to a gene: 8. The CDR3 runs to 16 residues. CDR3 in amino acids: CASSPKDRDYTGELFF. The CDR3 DNA follows: TGTGCCAGCAGCCCAAAGGACAGGGACTACACCGGGGAGCTGTTTTTT.

The rearrangement links TRBV4-2 to TRBJ2-3; perhaps TRBD2 as D (7 bases). The V gene's germline CDR1 is LGHNA and CDR2 YNFKEQ. This CDR3 spans 16 amino acids. The V and J ends lost 1 base and 2 bases respectively, with 13 bases between them. The CDR3 here is CASSQGGGANTDTQYF. CDR3 DNA: TGTGCCAGCAGCCAAGGAGGGGGGGCTAACACAGATACGCAGTATTTT.

This clone has only one observation. The genes are TRBV11-2 and TRBJ1-3; tentatively, D is TRBD1 (5 bases). The germline gives CDR1 SGHAT, CDR2 FQNNGV. The V end was cut by 5 bases, the J end by 6 bases, with 8 bases between. This CDR3 is built from 12 residues. The CDR3 DNA reads as TGTGCCAGCAGCCCGGGGGTAAACACCATATATTTT. It specifies CASSPGVNTIYF.

The chain recombines TRBV27 with TRBJ2-2; TRBD2 matches at 8 bases. The CDR3 length is 17 residues. V dropped 4 bases and J dropped 8; count of bases not matched to a gene: 15. Per the germline V gene, CDR1 is MNHEY and CDR2 is SMNVEV (reference sequence). The CDR3 DNA sequence: TGTGCCAGCAGTTCCGACGGGGTTACTAGCGGTTTAGGGGAGCTGTTTTTT. Its translation is CASSSDGVTSGLGELFF.

As concerns this clone: At one of its ends the junction is not consistent with the germline gene, which may arise from a read error. The chain uses TRBV27 and TRBJ1-1, with 7 positions matching TRBD1. CDR3 length equals 15 residues. Germline V gene data show CDR1 as MNHEY and CDR2 as SMNVEV (reference sequence). CDR3 sequence: CASSSDRVMKTEAFF. The CDR3 DNA sequence: TGTGCCAGCAGTTCAGACAGGGTAATGAAAACTGAAGCTTTCTTT.

A note on this clone: The junction and the germline gene differ at one end; a read error may be behind it. This chain uses TRBV6-5 with TRBJ1-2, with D perhaps TRBD1 (6 bases). Germline lookup yields CDR1 MNHEY and CDR2 SVGAGI. There are 10 residues in the CDR3. CDR3 residues: CASNLNAGDF. The CDR3 coding sequence is TGTGCCAGCAATCTAAACGCAGGGGACTTC.

The V call is TRBV4-2, the J call TRBJ2-1, with 7 positions matching TRBD2. The CDR3 runs to 15 residues. CDR1 and CDR2 (germline): LGHNA, YNFKEQ. V shed 5 bases and J 7 bases; nucleotides not matched to a gene: 11. The CDR3 DNA is TGTGCCAGCAGCAGGGCTGGGGGGGGTAGAAATGAGCAGTTCTTC. Translation gives CASSRAGGGRNEQFF.

This clone was seen only once. This chain connects TRBV5-1 to TRBJ2-7, with TRBD1 matching over 8 bases. Trimming cost V 4 bases and J 6 bases; bases outside gene matches: 12. Germline V gene data show CDR1 as SGHRS and CDR2 as YFSETQ. The CDR3 covers 15 residues. The CDR3 bases are TGCGCCAGCAGCCCCCAGGGGGCCAGCCCCTTCGAGCAGTACTTC. Its translation: CASSPQGASPFEQYF.

The V call is TRBV12-3 or TRBV12-4, the J call TRBJ2-7, with D possibly being TRBD1 (5 bases). V lost 7 bases and J 7 bases, leaving 17 bases between the germline ends. The CDR3 has 13 residues. As DNA, the CDR3 is TGTGCCAGCAAGTTGGCAGGGATAAGGGAGCAGTACTTC. This codes for CASKLAGIREQYF.

The genes are TRBV18 and TRBJ1-4; 8 nucleotides match TRBD1. V shed 0 bases, J shed 2 bases, and the junction held 11 bases outside the gene matches. This CDR3 has 19 residues. Germline CDR1 is KGHSH and CDR2 is LQKENI. CDR3 sequence (DNA): TGTGCCAGCTCACCACCGTGGGAACAGGGGGTTCGCACTAATGAAAAACTGTTTTTT. It is translated as CASSPPWEQGVRTNEKLFF. Full variable domain (rest looked up from reference TRBV18 and TRBJ1-4): NAGVMQNPRHLVRRRGQEARLRCSPMKGHSHVYWYRQLPEEGLKFMVYLQKENIIDESGMPKERFSAEFPKEGPSILRIQQVVRGDSAAYFCASSPPWEQGVRTNEKLFFGSGTQLSVL.

The chain is built from TRBV12-3 or TRBV12-4 and TRBJ1-2, with 7 nucleotides matching TRBD1. The V gene end was trimmed by 1 base and the J gene end by 10 bases; junction bases not matched to a gene: 3. The CDR3 loop spans 12 amino acids. DNA of the CDR3: TGTGCCAGCAGTTTAGTAGGGACAGCCTACACCTTC. Its translation: CASSLVGTAYTF.

CDR3 region: CASSLNRVVNTEAFF. CDR3 DNA sequence: TGTGCCAGCAGTCTAAACAGGGTTGTGAACACTGAAGCTTTCTTT. This chain joins TRBV11-1 and TRBJ1-1; possibly TRBD1 for D (6 bases). The CDR3 covers 15 residues. Per germline, CDR1 SGHAT and CDR2 FQDESV (reference sequence). V was trimmed by 6 bases and J by 0 bases, leaving 14 bases between them.

This clone occurred a few times. This sequence joins TRBV27 and TRBJ1-6, with 7 bases matching TRBD1. Germline CDR1 and CDR2: MNHEY and SMNVEV (reference sequence). V lost 4 bases and J lost 9; bases outside the gene matches: 6. The CDR3 loop spans 14 amino acids. CDR3 amino acids: CASSSTGASSPLHF. CDR3 DNA sequence: TGTGCCAGCAGTTCAACAGGGGCCAGTTCACCCCTCCACTTT.

V usage is TRBV7-9 and J usage is TRBJ1-5; D possibly corresponds to TRBD1 (5 bases). CDR1 and CDR2 (germline): SEHNR, FQNEAQ (reference sequence). The CDR3 sequence is 15 residues long. Trimming removed 1 base from V and 4 bases from J, with 11 bases in between. The CDR3 region is CASSLGDSQNQPQHF. CDR3 nucleotides: TGTGCCAGCAGCTTAGGTGACAGCCAAAATCAGCCCCAGCATTTT.

This chain uses TRBV11-3 with TRBJ2-3; D not certain. V was cut by 4 bases and J by 5 bases, with 10 bases left in between. Germline V CDR1 and CDR2: SGHNT, YENEEA. CDR3 length: 13 amino acids. CDR3 amino acids: CASSSGTRDTQYF. The CDR3 DNA reads TGTGCCAGCAGCTCAGGAACGCGAGATACGCAGTATTTT. Filled out from reference TRBV11-3 and TRBJ2-3, the complete variable domain reads EAGVVQSPRYKIIEKKQPVAFWCNPISGHNTLYWYLQNLGQGPELLIRYENEEAVDDSQLPKDRFSAERLKGVDSTLKIQPAELGDSAVYLCASSSGTRDTQYFGPGTRLTVL.

V is TRBV19 and J is TRBJ2-4, with TRBD1 as a possible D gene (6 bases). Germline loops: CDR1 LNHDA, CDR2 SQIVND (reference sequence). The CDR3 is 14 amino acids. V lost 7 bases, J lost 0 bases, and 10 bases lay in between. The CDR3 here is CASKDSLAKNIQYF. For the CDR3, the DNA is TGTGCCAGTAAGGACAGTTTAGCCAAAAACATTCAGTACTTC.

This clone is a singleton in its sample. The chain combines TRBV10-3 with TRBJ1-6; D is undetermined. V lost 3 bases and J lost 4, with 4 bases in between. Per the germline V gene, CDR1 is ENHRY and CDR2 is SYGVKD. CDR3 length: 13 residues. The CDR3 is CAISDRYNSPLHF. In nucleotides, the CDR3 is TGTGCCATCAGTGACAGGTATAATTCACCCCTCCACTTT.

This rearrangement joins TRBV27 to TRBJ2-7, with D possibly being TRBD1 (6 bases). Germline V CDR1 and CDR2: MNHEY, SMNVEV (reference sequence). This CDR3 spans 16 amino acids. Trimming shortened V by 6 bases and J by 2 bases, and 20 bases separated the two germline ends. The CDR3 sequence: CASSLLLPDSPYEQYF. The CDR3 DNA reads as TGTGCCAGCAGCCTCCTGCTCCCGGACAGCCCCTACGAGCAGTACTTC.